The clone carrying this T cell receptor (beta chain) has a handful of counts. TCRdb fed the 5' RACE reads into MiXCR, producing one record per CDR3 protein. Counted here are 400,000 or so distinct CDR3 sequences, over 25% occurring once; the ten biggest clones make up roughly 6.1%. The CDR3 length is 11 residues. Germline V CDR1 and CDR2: ENHRY, SYGVKD. Trimming took 4 bases from V and 4 from J, leaving 3 bases between them. The source of the sample is a study of identical twins' blood T cells. Study in general: Some twelve libraries, six alpha and six beta, gave about 49 million reads.

This clonotype was obtained from a woman aged 18-49 years in good health. The J gene is TRBJ2-3, the V gene TRBV10-3; D ambiguous. Input material: PBMCs. CDR3 protein: CAISGADTQYF. In DNA form, the CDR3 reads TGTGCCATCAGTGGGGCAGATACGCAGTATTTT.